Described below is a single TCR beta chain sequence and its context. Its antigen is unidentified. Looked up from germline, CDR1 is MDHEN and CDR2 is SYDVKM. This CDR3 spans 15 amino acids. The V gene end was trimmed by 2 bases and the J gene end by 5 bases; junction bases not matched to a gene: 8. This record comes from a study of shared clonotypes between healthy human individuals. General study findings and limits: Clonotype sharing across donors was expected to vary with sequencing depth.

Recent vaccinations or acute infections were absent in the healthy HIV-negative adult donors. Sequencing was performed with immunoSEQ multiplex PCR; in TCRdb, only in-frame clones are kept and a portion is missing. The sample records hundreds of thousands of clones, roughly 83% being singletons. The sequenced material came from PBMCs. This chain links TRBV28 with TRBJ2-5; TRBD2 matches 7 bases. The clonotype originates from a woman between 35 and 50 years old in good health. Some clones in this sample may be carry-over from other donors' samples. The CDR3 loop is CASSLVRRGEETQYF. The CDR3 bases are TGTGCCAGCAGTTTAGTCCGCCGGGGGGAGGAGACCCAGTACTTC. The variable domain in full, with the rest retrieved from reference TRBV28 and TRBJ2-5, is DVKVTQSSRYLVKRTGEKVFLECVQDMDHENMFWYRQDPGLGLRLIYFSYDVKMKEKGDIPEGYSVSREKKERFSLILESASTNQTSMYLCASSLVRRGEETQYFGPGTRLLVL.